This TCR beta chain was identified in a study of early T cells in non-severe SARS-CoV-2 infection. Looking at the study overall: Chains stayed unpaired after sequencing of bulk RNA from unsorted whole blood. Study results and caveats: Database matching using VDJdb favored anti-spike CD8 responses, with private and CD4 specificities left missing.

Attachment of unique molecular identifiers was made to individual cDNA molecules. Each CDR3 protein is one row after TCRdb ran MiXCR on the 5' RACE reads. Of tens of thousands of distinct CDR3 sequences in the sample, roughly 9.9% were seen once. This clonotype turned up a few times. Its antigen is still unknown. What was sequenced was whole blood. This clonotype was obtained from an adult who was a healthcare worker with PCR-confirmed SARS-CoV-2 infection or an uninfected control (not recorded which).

CDR3 bases: TGTGCCAGCAGGAGGCAGGGGGCGGCCGGGGAGCTGTTTTTT. Its protein is CASRRQGAAGELFF. The chain employs TRBV6-1 and TRBJ2-2; 8 nucleotides match TRBD1. V dropped 6 bases and J dropped 6; count of bases not matched to a gene: 6. Germline loops: CDR1 MNHNS, CDR2 SASEGT. The CDR3 runs to 14 residues.